This T cell receptor (beta chain) was sequenced during a study of PD-L1 blockade in urothelial cancer. Study details: The researchers analyzed blood 3 weeks (second dose) and 6 weeks after treatment start. The median T cell count in blood samples was some 140,000.

Synthetic templates analogous to TCR were spiked into all PCRs individually. Only in-frame clones appear in the TCRdb table, and some are missing; sequencing was by immunoSEQ multiplex PCR. Among 130,000 or so clones listed, approximately 88% were seen once. Indicated time point: pretreatment peripheral blood. In germline, CDR1 is MNHEY, CDR2 SMNVEV (reference sequence). V was trimmed by 4 bases and J by 0 bases, leaving 10 bases between them. The CDR3 runs to 15 residues. This clone was seen a handful of times. The same CDR3 is also encoded by other DNA sequences in this sample. This chain joins TRBV27 and TRBJ2-1, with a possible D match to TRBD1 (6 bases). This sequence was found in a man aged 50 to 59 with urothelial cancer. This material consisted of PBMCs, taken around atezolizumab (anti-PD-L1) treatment. The DNA of the CDR3 is TGTGCCAGCAGTTCGGACAGCTTCTCCTACAATGAGCAGTTCTTC. Translation: CASSSDSFSYNEQFF.